Sequencing of this T cell receptor (beta chain) was carried out in a study of T cells after yellow fever vaccination. Overall study findings and caveats: Across the CD4 and CD8 compartments, a small share of clonotypes was present in both. Re-detected after boosting: most primary clones, almost 97% of CD4 and about 89% of CD8.

The CDR3 totals 13 residues. Germline V gene data show CDR1 as DFQATT and CDR2 as SNEGSKA (reference sequence). Trimming took 1 base from V and 2 from J, leaving 8 bases between them. TCRdb independently ran MiXCR on the 5' RACE reads; one entry per CDR3 protein. Among approximately 96,000 distinct CDR3 sequences listed, almost 9% were seen once. This receptor was taken from a man between 18 and 35 years old who received the YFV17D yellow fever vaccine. This chain joins TRBV20-1 and TRBJ2-5; weak D call: TRBD2 (5 bases). This sample comprised CD8+ T cells not binding an NS4B(214-222) dextramer, sorted from PBMCs, obtained more than 14 days after the first yellow fever vaccination. The CDR3 is CSARGWEQETQYF. In nucleotides, the CDR3 is TGCAGTGCTAGAGGTTGGGAGCAAGAGACCCAGTACTTC.